The 15 T cell receptor beta chains below come from one sample, sequenced in a study of T cell repertoires in cytomegalovirus infection (dated by TCRdb to between 2019 and 2020). These reads were obtained on an Illumina HiSeq 1500. TCRdb applied fastp at Q25 and MiXCR to the public reads, then kept only in-frame beta chains. Every distinct CDR3 protein forms one entry, paired with its most common genes and DNA. Here the sample has around 430,000 distinct CDR3 sequences; 40% to 50% occur a single time. The ten top clones hold 43% of the sample. The sample's treatment or condition label is to be understood as: in vitro stimulation with specific CMV peptide epitopes to enrich CMV-specific T cells. These receptors have no identified antigens. This sample comprised cultured PBMCs, obtained from culture after CMV antigen stimulation. The receptors shown here come from a human donor in good health (CMV status not recorded). Some clones in this sample may be carry-over from other donors' samples.

The rearrangement joins TRBV10-3 to TRBJ2-7; weak D call: TRBD1 (5 bases). Germline V gives CDR1 ENHRY, CDR2 SYGVKD. Trimming cost V 0 bases and J 12 bases, with 15 bases left between them. The CDR3 extends over 13 amino acids. The CDR3 is CAISESSRVRGYF. The CDR3 bases are TGTGCCATCAGTGAGTCGTCAAGGGTAAGGGGGTACTTC.

The chain couples TRBV6-5 to TRBJ2-5; no definite D call. The CDR3 sequence is 15 residues long. CDR1 is MNHEY, CDR2 SVGAGI, per germline. V was shortened by 6 bases and J by 4 bases, with 18 bases between the two germline ends. CDR3 region: CASRGMGPGGETQYF. CDR3 nucleotide sequence: TGTGCCAGCAGAGGAATGGGCCCAGGCGGAGAGACCCAGTACTTC.

This clonotype was recorded many times. The chain has TRBV7-6 and TRBJ2-3; D unclear. The ends were cut back, 5 bases at V and 0 bases at J, with 3 bases in the middle. The CDR3 runs to 12 residues. CDR1 and CDR2 (germline): SGHVS, FNYEAQ. CDR3 bases: TGTGCCAGCAGCCGGAGCACAGATACGCAGTATTTT. Its protein is CASSRSTDTQYF.

The chain couples TRBV7-8 to TRBJ2-1; D is undetermined. The CDR3 runs to 13 residues. Germline lookup yields CDR1 SGHVS and CDR2 FQNEAQ. V lost 1 base and J 9 bases, leaving 10 bases between the germline ends. The CDR3: CASSLVGVGEQFF. CDR3 nucleotides: TGTGCCAGCAGCTTAGTTGGGGTGGGTGAGCAGTTCTTC.

V gene TRBV2 combines with J gene TRBJ1-4; 9 bases align to TRBD1. Germline CDR1 and CDR2: SNHLY and FYNNEI. The CDR3 contains 14 residues. V gave up 7 bases and J gave up 7 bases; unmatched junction bases: 7. The CDR3 nucleotides read TGTGCCAGCATATTGACAGGGGGAGTTGAAAAACTGTTTTTT. It yields the protein CASILTGGVEKLFF. The variable domain in full, completed from reference TRBV2 and TRBJ1-4, reads EPEVTQTPSHQVTQMGQEVILRCVPISNHLYFYWYRQILGQKVEFLVSFYNNEISEKSEIFDDQFSVERPDGSNFTLKIRSTKLEDSAMYFCASILTGGVEKLFFGSGTQLSVL.

This clonotype has more than one count but fewer than ten. The chain combines TRBV12-3 or TRBV12-4 with TRBJ1-6; TRBD1 matches 8 bases. Trimming removed 7 bases from V and 9 bases from J; junction bases left unmatched: 11. The CDR3 sequence is 15 residues long. This CDR3 reads CASTQDRAGTSPLHF. CDR3 DNA: TGTGCCAGCACCCAGGACAGGGCTGGGACTTCACCCCTCCACTTT.

This clonotype was seen a handful of times. The chain employs TRBV7-8 and TRBJ2-7; 7 positions match TRBD2. The CDR3 sequence is 14 residues long. V gave up 4 bases and J gave up 2 bases; unmatched junction bases: 5. Germline V gene sequence: CDR1 SGHVS, CDR2 FQNEAQ. The CDR3 loop is CASSSTSGTYEQYF. Here the CDR3 DNA reads TGTGCCAGCAGCTCCACGAGCGGGACCTACGAGCAGTACTTC. The whole variable domain, filled in from reference TRBV7-8 and TRBJ2-7, reads GAGVSQSPRYKVAKRGQDVALRCDPISGHVSLFWYQQALGQGPEFLTYFQNEAQLDKSGLPSDRFFAERPEGSVSTLKIQRTQQEDSAVYLCASSSTSGTYEQYFGPGTRLTVT.

This chain connects TRBV6-2 or TRBV6-3 to TRBJ1-5, with D unresolved. Trimming removed 7 bases at V and 2 bases at J, with 12 bases between. CDR3 length: 14 residues. Germline V gene sequence: CDR1 MNHEY, CDR2 SVGEGT. The DNA for the CDR3 is TGTGCCAGCACGATGGGGATTCGCAATCAGCCCCAGCATTTT. Encoded protein: CASTMGIRNQPQHF.

The chain has TRBV7-6 and TRBJ2-2, with TRBD1 identical over 10 bases. The CDR3 consists of 15 residues. V shed 5 bases, J shed 9 bases, and the junction held 9 bases outside the gene matches. The germline V gene has CDR1 SGHVS and CDR2 FNYEAQ. The CDR3 nucleotides are TGTGCCAGCAGCCCGGGACAGGGGCTTCACCGGGAGCTGTTTTTT. This translates into CASSPGQGLHRELFF. The variable domain in full, completed from reference TRBV7-6 and TRBJ2-2, reads GAGVSQSPRYKVTKRGQDVALRCDPISGHVSLYWYRQALGQGPEFLTYFNYEAQQDKSGLPNDRFSAERPEGSISTLTIQRTEQRDSAMYRCASSPGQGLHRELFFGEGSRLTVL.

The chain combines TRBV11-3 with TRBJ2-1, with D possibly matching TRBD1 (6 bases). The CDR3 runs 14 residues. Germline CDR1 and CDR2: SGHNT and YENEEA. V was pared by 5 bases and J by 10 bases, with 18 bases between. The CDR3 DNA is TGTGCCAGCAGCACATCCTCCGTGGGGGCCGAGCAGTTCTTC. It translates to CASSTSSVGAEQFF.

The CDR3 sequence: CSARDGGAQETQYF. The DNA for the CDR3 is TGCAGTGCTAGAGATGGGGGGGCCCAAGAGACCCAGTACTTC. This chain joins TRBV20-1 and TRBJ2-5, with D perhaps TRBD2 (7 bases). The CDR3 runs 14 residues. The germline V and J ends were trimmed by 0 bases and 1 base, with 9 bases remaining between them. CDR1 is DFQATT, CDR2 SNEGSKA, per germline (reference sequence).

This clonotype was counted between two and nine times. V usage is TRBV7-6 and J usage is TRBJ2-3; D call uncertain. Trimming took 5 bases from V and 2 from J, leaving 11 bases between them. The CDR3 runs 14 residues. Germline CDR1 SGHVS, CDR2 FNYEAQ. The CDR3 here is CASSLRHNTDTQYF. The CDR3 coding sequence is TGTGCCAGCAGCCTCCGACACAACACAGATACGCAGTATTTT. The whole variable domain, remainder taken from reference TRBV7-6 and TRBJ2-3, is GAGVSQSPRYKVTKRGQDVALRCDPISGHVSLYWYRQALGQGPEFLTYFNYEAQQDKSGLPNDRFSAERPEGSISTLTIQRTEQRDSAMYRCASSLRHNTDTQYFGPGTRLTVL.

The rearrangement links TRBV12-5 to TRBJ2-3; D perhaps matches TRBD1 (6 bases). CDR3 size: 13 residues. V lost 6 bases and J 2 bases, leaving 9 bases between the germline ends. Germline V gene data show CDR1 as LGHNT and CDR2 as FRNRAP. CDR3 sequence: CASGQGVTDTQYF. The CDR3 DNA reads as TGTGCTAGTGGACAGGGAGTCACAGATACGCAGTATTTT.

The rearrangement joins TRBV19 to TRBJ1-1; a possible D gene is TRBD1 (5 bases). This CDR3 has 13 residues. Germline CDR1 and CDR2: LNHDA and SQIVND (reference sequence). V gave up 6 bases and J gave up 11 bases, with 19 bases separating them. Here the CDR3 reads CASRGRGRIGAFF. Here the CDR3 DNA reads TGTGCCAGTAGGGGCCGGGGCCGCATTGGGGCTTTCTTT.

This chain uses TRBV9 with TRBJ2-1, with TRBD1 matching 7 bases. CDR3 length equals 16 residues. The germline V gene encodes CDR1 SGDLS and CDR2 YYNGEE. Losses at the gene ends were 0 bases for V and 0 bases for J; bases not matched to a gene: 3. The CDR3 DNA reads TGTGCCAGCAGCGTAGGGGGGACAGCCTCCTACAATGAGCAGTTCTTC. Encoded protein: CASSVGGTASYNEQFF. Drawing the rest from reference TRBV9 and TRBJ2-1, the complete variable domain is DSGVTQTPKHLITATGQRVTLRCSPRSGDLSVYWYQQSLDQGLQFLIQYYNGEERAKGNILERFSAQQFPDLHSELNLSSLELGDSALYFCASSVGGTASYNEQFFGPGTRLTVL.